This record concerns one T cell receptor (beta chain) sequence. These data come from a study of monozygotic twins with inflammatory bowel disease. TCRdb re-called the 5' RACE reads and gives one entry per CDR3 protein, without DNA. In all, the sample yields 200,000 to 250,000 distinct CDR3 sequences. Germline V gene lookup returns CDR1 MNHEY and CDR2 SMNVEV (reference sequence). This CDR3 region has 12 residues. The chain recombines TRBV27 with TRBJ1-5. This TCR derives from a human donor with ulcerative colitis or Crohn's disease, or a healthy co-twin of an affected twin (not recorded which). Input material: blood. The CDR3 here is CASAEANQPQHF.